This T cell receptor (beta chain) was documented in a study of blood T cell repertoires in COVID-19. About the study: Sources were T cells, B-cell-depleted T cells, or PBMCs; the material itself was cDNA or gDNA.

Trimming at V came to 4 bases and at J to 2 bases, leaving 7 bases not matched to a gene. From germline, CDR1 is SGHVS and CDR2 FQNEAQ. The CDR3 contains 16 residues. Per the authors' pipeline: Amplification of reference gene primers was used by the study to estimate nucleated cell counts. TCRdb's table, derived via immunoSEQ multiplex PCR, lists solely in-frame clones and lacks some. D and trimming come from the DNA, and the V and J calls and clone size come from that table. Of hundreds of thousands of clones listed, over 75% were seen once; the top ten hold 8.6%. The sequencing input was peripheral blood. The source of this sequence is a human donor in a cohort sampled during active COVID-19. This chain links TRBV7-8 with TRBJ1-5; 8 bases agree with TRBD1. CDR3 in DNA: TGTGCCAGCAGCTCCGAACCGACAGGGGGCAATCAGCCCCAGCATTTT. It yields the protein CASSSEPTGGNQPQHF.